Listed below are T cell receptor beta chains from one sample, sequenced in a study of glioma-infiltrating T cells after dendritic cell vaccination. The protocol was immunoSEQ multiplex PCR, while the TCRdb copy is restricted to in-frame clones and leaves out a portion. The data show 80,000 to 100,000 clones, about 80% seen once. Sequences were derived from blood, sampled before dendritic cell vaccination. The receptors stem from a human donor with glioblastoma. The CDR3 runs from the conserved cysteine through the conserved F or W. The order of the fields is V gene, D gene, clone size, J gene, CDR3 protein, CDR3 DNA. The D gene is left open where the match is weak. Rows give clone size only sometimes, using once, few, many, or a class for an expanded clone.

>TRBV30|-|-|TRBJ1-1
CAWSRGFTEAFF
TGTGCCTGGAGCCGAGGGTTTACTGAAGCTTTCTTT
>TRBV19|TRBD1|-|TRBJ2-3
CASSTRQGRADTQYF
TGTGCCAGTAGTACCCGACAGGGTAGGGCAGATACGCAGTATTTT
>TRBV6-5|TRBD1|-|TRBJ2-7
CASRDRGPPYEQYF
TGTGCCAGCAGGGACAGGGGGCCCCCCTACGAGCAGTACTTC
>TRBV4-2|-|-|TRBJ2-7
CASSRGGEPYEQYF
TGTGCCAGCAGCCGGGGGGGCGAACCATACGAGCAGTACTTC
>TRBV6-6|-|few|TRBJ1-4
CASSLQGNEKLFF
TGTGCCAGCTCCCTACAGGGAAATGAAAAACTGTTTTTT
>TRBV28|TRBD2|-|TRBJ2-7
CASSNPGLAVLKQYF
TGTGCCAGCAGTAACCCTGGACTAGCGGTATTAAAGCAGTACTTC
>TRBV5-1|-|-|TRBJ2-5
CASSWRQQETQYF
TGCGCCAGCAGCTGGAGACAGCAAGAGACCCAGTACTTC
>TRBV6-5|-|-|TRBJ2-7
CASSSPGAEQYF
TGTGCCAGCAGTTCGCCGGGAGCCGAGCAGTACTTC
>TRBV19|-|-|TRBJ1-2
CASMRDARVDGYTF
TGTGCCAGTATGAGGGATGCCCGGGTAGATGGCTACACCTTC
>TRBV30|TRBD1|-|TRBJ1-5
CAWSVGAGGQPQHF
TGTGCCTGGAGTGTAGGGGCAGGGGGACAGCCCCAGCATTTT
>TRBV4-1|-|few|TRBJ1-4
CASSRGQPLNEKLFF
TGCGCCAGCAGCCGAGGACAGCCTTTGAATGAAAAACTGTTTTTT
>TRBV29-1|-|-|TRBJ2-7
CSVLIPSSYEQYF
TGCAGCGTTCTAATCCCGAGCTCCTACGAGCAGTACTTC
>TRBV14|TRBD2|-|TRBJ2-1
CASRRNGLAGINEQFF
TGTGCCAGCAGACGCAACGGACTAGCGGGCATCAATGAGCAGTTCTTC
>TRBV7-2|TRBD2|once|TRBJ2-3
CASSQTSGMADTQYF
TGTGCCAGCAGCCAGACTAGCGGGATGGCAGATACGCAGTATTTT
>TRBV5-5|-|-|TRBJ2-2
CASSRDPGAPSTGELFF
TGTGCCAGCAGCCGCGACCCAGGGGCCCCAAGTACCGGGGAGCTGTTTTTT
>TRBV28|TRBD1|-|TRBJ1-2
CASSETGGVLKGYTF
TGTGCCAGCAGTGAGACAGGGGGCGTTCTAAAAGGCTACACCTTC